These T cell receptor beta chains were read from a single sample in a study of blood T cells in healthy people across ages. TCRdb re-called the 5' RACE reads through MiXCR, storing one row per CDR3 protein. The table shows hundreds of thousands of distinct CDR3 sequences, with 49% occurring only once. Sequenced: blood. The receptors were sampled from a woman in her fifties or sixties in good health. Each CDR3 is given with its conserved first and last residue. A D gene is named only where the DNA matches it firmly. Clone size, where shown, is once, few, many, or a class for clones that have expanded.

v_call	cdr3_length	clone_size	d_call	j_call	cdr3_aa	cdr3_nt
TRBV4-2	18	.	.	TRBJ2-6	CASSQDETQTWAANVLTF	TGTGCCAGCAGCCAAGACGAGACTCAAACCTGGGCCGCCAACGTCCTGACTTTC
TRBV21-1	15	.	.	TRBJ1-6	CASSKEEWRNSPLHF	TGTGCCAGCAGCAAAGAGGAGTGGAGGAATTCACCCCTCCACTTT
TRBV4-3	16	.	TRBD2	TRBJ2-1	CASSQAGGPGYNEQFF	TGCGCCAGCAGCCAGGCGGGAGGGCCGGGGTACAATGAGCAGTTCTTC
TRBV6-5	17	.	TRBD2	TRBJ2-3	CASSYSGLAGEPDTQYF	TGTGCCAGCAGTTATTCCGGTTTGGCGGGAGAGCCAGATACGCAGTATTTT
TRBV29-1	11	many	.	TRBJ2-7	CSVEDLGEQYF	TGCAGCGTTGAAGATCTGGGAGAGCAGTACTTC
TRBV6-6	14	once	TRBD2	TRBJ2-1	CASSYYTGGNEQFF	TGTGCCAGCAGTTATTACACGGGGGGCAATGAGCAGTTCTTC
TRBV20-1	14	few	.	TRBJ1-2	CSARRGDQDYGYTF	TGCAGTGCTAGGAGGGGGGACCAAGACTATGGCTACACCTTC
TRBV5-5	13	few	TRBD1	TRBJ1-2	CASSWGTVYGYTF	TGTGCCAGCAGCTGGGGGACAGTATATGGCTACACCTTC
TRBV29-1	11	.	.	TRBJ1-2	CSVGGLDGYTF	TGCAGCGTTGGGGGATTGGACGGCTACACCTTC
TRBV20-1	13	.	.	TRBJ2-1	CSANQLLRNEQFF	TGCAGTGCTAACCAGCTCCTCCGAAATGAGCAGTTCTTC
TRBV7-3	13	few	.	TRBJ1-2	CASSLTSGVGYTF	TGTGCCAGCAGCTTAACTTCGGGGGTCGGCTACACCTTC
TRBV5-6	13	.	TRBD2	TRBJ2-1	CASSFPAGVEQFF	TGTGCCAGCAGCTTTCCGGCGGGAGTTGAGCAGTTCTTC
TRBV4-3	14	.	.	TRBJ1-2	CASSQGSGSSGYTF	TGCGCCAGCAGCCAAGGGTCAGGGTCGAGTGGCTACACCTTC
TRBV25-1	12	.	.	TRBJ1-2	CASSATSYGYTF	TGTGCCAGCAGTGCGACCTCATATGGCTACACCTTC
TRBV28	11	.	.	TRBJ2-7	CASTWYYEQYF	TGTGCCAGCACTTGGTACTACGAGCAGTACTTC
TRBV5-5	15	.	TRBD1	TRBJ2-1	CAGLYRDRLYNEQFF	TGTGCCGGCCTCTACCGGGACAGGCTTTACAATGAGCAGTTCTTC
TRBV6-2/TRBV6-3	14	.	.	TRBJ2-5	CASTGAEWRETQYF	TGTGCCAGCACCGGAGCGGAGTGGAGAGAGACCCAGTACTTC
TRBV6-6	13	.	.	TRBJ2-7	CASSYDASYEQYF	TGTGCCAGCAGTTACGACGCTTCCTACGAGCAGTACTTC
TRBV6-6	12	.	.	TRBJ2-3	CASSSHPDTQYF	TGTGCCAGCAGTTCACACCCAGATACGCAGTATTTT
TRBV28	16	once	.	TRBJ2-1	CASSGSLANKRNEQFF	TGTGCCAGCAGTGGATCACTAGCCAACAAGCGGAATGAGCAGTTCTTC
TRBV20-1	13	.	TRBD1	TRBJ1-2	CSSLEGANYGYTF	TGCAGTTCCCTAGAGGGGGCGAACTATGGCTACACCTTC
TRBV7-9	14	.	.	TRBJ1-5	CASSYRDSNQPQHF	TGTGCCAGCAGTTACAGGGATAGCAATCAGCCCCAGCATTTT
TRBV7-2	12	.	.	TRBJ2-7	CASTPRLYEQYF	TGTGCCAGCACCCCAAGGCTCTACGAGCAGTACTTC
TRBV7-2	14	.	.	TRBJ1-1	CASSLNSGPSEAFF	TGTGCCAGCAGCTTAAACTCCGGACCGTCTGAAGCTTTCTTT
TRBV29-1	15	few	TRBD1	TRBJ1-2	CSVDPSGGTGNGYTF	TGCAGCGTTGATCCTTCAGGCGGGACAGGGAATGGCTACACCTTC
TRBV20-1	13	few	.	TRBJ2-7	CSAPRYSSYEQYF	TGCAGTGCCCCCAGGTATAGCTCCTACGAGCAGTACTTC
TRBV3-1	14	.	TRBD2	TRBJ2-1	CASSQGTSGRRQFF	TGTGCCAGCAGCCAAGGGACTAGCGGGCGTCGGCAGTTCTTC
TRBV18	14	.	.	TRBJ1-2	CASSPTDSNYGYTF	TGTGCCAGCTCACCTACCGACTCTAACTATGGCTACACCTTC
TRBV5-5	16	few	TRBD1	TRBJ2-5	CASSPGQGAGQETQYF	TGTGCCAGCAGCCCGGGACAGGGGGCCGGTCAAGAGACCCAGTACTTC
TRBV4-1	16	.	TRBD1	TRBJ2-3	CASSRDRGASTDTQYF	TGCGCCAGCAGCCGAGACAGGGGCGCAAGCACAGATACGCAGTATTTT
TRBV15	19	few	TRBD2	TRBJ2-1	CATSIRRASGVGAYNEQFF	TGTGCCACCAGCATCAGGAGGGCTAGCGGGGTCGGGGCCTACAATGAGCAGTTCTTC
TRBV7-9	16	.	TRBD2	TRBJ2-5	CASSTGTSGIQETQYF	TGTGCCAGCAGCACTGGGACTAGCGGGATCCAAGAGACCCAGTACTTC
TRBV12-3/TRBV12-4	15	.	TRBD1	TRBJ2-7	CASSYGTGGNYEQYF	TGTGCCAGCAGCTACGGGACAGGTGGCAACTACGAGCAGTACTTC
TRBV4-3	15	.	.	TRBJ2-7	CASSPKVGQFYEQYF	TGCGCCAGCAGCCCAAAGGTGGGGCAGTTCTACGAGCAGTACTTC
TRBV7-2	14	.	.	TRBJ2-1	CASRYRAQYNEQFF	TGTGCCAGCAGATACAGGGCGCAATACAATGAGCAGTTCTTC
TRBV6-6	16	.	.	TRBJ1-3	CASSPPDRSSGNTIYF	TGTGCCAGCAGCCCACCGGACCGGAGCTCTGGAAACACCATATATTTT
TRBV28	14	.	.	TRBJ1-6	CASSLGPNNSPLHF	TGTGCCAGCAGTTTAGGGCCGAATAATTCACCCCTCCACTTT
TRBV6-6	14	.	.	TRBJ2-7	CASSYEGASYEQYF	TGTGCCAGCAGTTATGAAGGGGCTTCCTACGAGCAGTACTTC
TRBV7-9	13	.	.	TRBJ2-5	CASSLAGSETQYF	TGTGCCAGCAGCTTAGCCGGGAGCGAGACCCAGTACTTC
TRBV7-2	16	few	.	TRBJ2-4	CASSLGVGVVGNIQYF	TGTGCCAGCAGCTTAGGGGTGGGAGTCGTGGGAAACATTCAGTACTTC
TRBV5-1	14	few	TRBD2	TRBJ2-7	CASSPQYAGGEQYF	TGCGCCAGCAGTCCTCAATATGCGGGAGGCGAGCAGTACTTC
TRBV4-3	17	.	TRBD2	TRBJ2-3	CTSSQDDGSGRADTQYF	TGCACCAGCAGCCAAGATGACGGGAGCGGGAGGGCGGATACGCAGTATTTT
TRBV4-2	16	few	TRBD1	TRBJ1-2	CASSHIGDRGGEGYTF	TGTGCCAGCAGCCATATTGGTGACAGGGGAGGAGAAGGCTACACCTTC
TRBV12-3/TRBV12-4	21	.	TRBD2	TRBJ2-3	CASSSSSGTSGRSAPTDTQYF	TGTGCCAGCAGTTCTTCCTCCGGGACTAGCGGGAGAAGCGCGCCAACAGATACGCAGTATTTT
TRBV20-1	15	.	TRBD1	TRBJ2-5	CSAGGTGDKGETQYF	TGCAGTGCTGGGGGGACAGGGGATAAGGGAGAGACCCAGTACTTC
TRBV10-3	14	.	.	TRBJ1-4	CAISERQDGEKLFF	TGTGCCATCAGTGAGAGGCAGGATGGTGAAAAACTGTTTTTT
TRBV20-1	16	.	TRBD2	TRBJ2-3	CSARRGTNGRIDTQYF	TGCAGTGCTAGACGCGGGACTAACGGGAGAATCGATACGCAGTATTTT
TRBV3-1	12	.	.	TRBJ2-7	CASSRKSYEQYF	TGTGCCAGCAGCAGGAAATCCTACGAGCAGTACTTC
TRBV7-2	16	few	.	TRBJ2-7	CASSLGQPGTFYEQYF	TGTGCCAGCAGCTTAGGACAGCCAGGGACCTTCTACGAGCAGTACTTC
TRBV18	14	few	TRBD1	TRBJ2-7	CASSPGQRIYEQYF	TGTGCCAGCTCCCCGGGACAGCGAATCTACGAGCAGTACTTC
TRBV10-3	13	few	TRBD1	TRBJ1-5	CAISGTGDQPQHF	TGTGCCATCTCGGGGACAGGGGATCAGCCCCAGCATTTT
TRBV5-5	15	many	TRBD1	TRBJ2-6	CASSLQGAGANVLTF	TGTGCCAGCAGCCTACAGGGGGCTGGGGCCAACGTCCTGACTTTC
TRBV6-2/TRBV6-3	13	.	.	TRBJ1-5	CASSSGRNQPQHF	TGTGCCAGCAGTTCGGGGAGGAATCAGCCCCAGCATTTT
TRBV12-3/TRBV12-4	12	.	.	TRBJ2-5	CASSFTRGAGYF	TGTGCCAGCAGTTTTACCAGGGGCGCGGGGTACTTC
TRBV6-1	13	.	TRBD1	TRBJ2-1	CASRTTGGDEQFF	TGTGCCAGCAGGACCACAGGGGGCGATGAGCAGTTCTTC
TRBV7-2	15	.	TRBD2	TRBJ2-7	CASRVAGSSSYEQYF	TGTGCCAGCAGAGTAGCGGGGTCGAGCTCCTACGAGCAGTACTTC
TRBV7-9	16	.	TRBD2	TRBJ2-5	CASSLVVRSGTETQYF	TGTGCCAGCAGCTTAGTTGTTCGGAGCGGGACAGAGACCCAGTACTTC
TRBV27	20	once	TRBD1	TRBJ1-2	CASSLLAGGQGARTNYGYTF	TGTGCCAGCAGTTTATTGGCAGGGGGCCAGGGTGCCCGAACTAACTATGGCTACACCTTC
TRBV29-1	14	.	.	TRBJ2-5	CNVEVRGVLETQYF	TGCAACGTGGAGGTCAGGGGCGTCTTGGAGACCCAGTACTTC